The 29 T cell receptor beta chains reported below all come from one sample, sequenced in a study of blood T cell repertoires in COVID-19. Profiling relied on immunoSEQ multiplex PCR, and the TCRdb table lists in-frame clones only, not all of them. Here the sample spans tens of thousands of clones, around 84% being singletons. Sequencing used peripheral blood. The receptors originated from a man between 50 and 59 years old with active or convalescent COVID-19.

The J gene is TRBJ1-4, the V gene TRBV7-2, with D possibly matching TRBD1 (6 bases). This CDR3 is built from 15 residues. V was pared by 6 bases and J by 2 bases, with 13 bases between. Looked up from germline, CDR1 is SGHTA and CDR2 is FQGNSA. CDR3 in DNA: TGTGCCAGCAGTCACTACAGGGCCACTAATGAAAAACTGTTTTTT. Translation: CASSHYRATNEKLFF.

The V gene is TRBV27, the J gene TRBJ2-2, with D tentatively TRBD1 (5 bases). This CDR3 is 16 amino acids long. The ends were cut back, 4 bases at V and 5 bases at J, with 17 bases in the middle. Looked up from germline, CDR1 is MNHEY and CDR2 is SMNVEV (reference sequence). The CDR3 region has the DNA TGTGCCAGCAGTTCCGACAGAAGGGGAATAACCGGGGAGCTGTTTTTT. This translates into CASSSDRRGITGELFF.

This chain uses TRBV5-5 with TRBJ2-1; the D gene is possibly TRBD2 (5 bases). V lost 0 bases and J 4 bases, leaving 8 bases between the germline ends. This CDR3 spans 14 amino acids. Germline V gene lookup returns CDR1 SGHKS and CDR2 YYEKEE (reference sequence). The CDR3 nucleotides are TGTGCCAGCAGCTTGGATGGCGGGTACAATGAGCAGTTCTTC. Its translation: CASSLDGGYNEQFF. The variable domain in full, with the rest retrieved from reference TRBV5-5 and TRBJ2-1, is DAGVTQSPTHLIKTRGQQVTLRCSPISGHKSVSWYQQVLGQGPQFIFQYYEKEERGRGNFPDRFSARQFPNYSSELNVNALLLGDSALYLCASSLDGGYNEQFFGPGTRLTVL.

The chain uses TRBV11-2 and TRBJ1-1, with no clear D. The CDR3 is 15 amino acids. The V end was cut by 1 base, the J end by 1 base, with 10 bases between. CDR1 and CDR2 from the germline V gene are SGHAT and FQNNGV. CDR3 region: CASSLVFGENTEAFF. CDR3 in DNA: TGTGCCAGCAGCTTAGTGTTCGGAGAGAACACTGAAGCTTTCTTT.

The V call is TRBV7-9, the J call TRBJ1-2; possibly TRBD1 for D (5 bases). CDR3 length equals 13 residues. Germline V gives CDR1 SEHNR, CDR2 FQNEAQ (reference sequence). V lost 5 bases and J 6 bases, leaving 13 bases between the germline ends. The CDR3 bases are TGTGCCAGCAGCCGAATCTTACAGGATGGCTACACCTTC. Protein sequence: CASSRILQDGYTF.

The chain has TRBV9 and TRBJ1-4; TRBD1 might be the D (5 bases). CDR1 and CDR2 from the germline V gene are SGDLS and YYNGEE. CDR3 size: 14 residues. V was clipped by 7 bases and J by 5 bases, with 15 bases between them. The CDR3 here is CASGVGGRNEKLFF. The CDR3 bases are TGTGCCAGCGGAGTGGGGGGGAGAAATGAAAAACTGTTTTTT.

The gene calls are TRBV5-1 and TRBJ2-1; D may be TRBD2 (6 bases). The CDR3 loop spans 14 amino acids. Germline V gene data show CDR1 as SGHRS and CDR2 as YFSETQ. V lost 6 bases and J lost 0, with 10 bases in between. The CDR3 DNA reads TGCGCCAGCAAACGGACTAACTCCTACAATGAGCAGTTCTTC. This encodes CASKRTNSYNEQFF.

This clone occurred once. The chain couples TRBV9 to TRBJ2-5; 10 nucleotides match TRBD1. V lost 3 bases to trimming and J lost 5 bases; unmatched junction nucleotides: 7. This CDR3 comprises 15 residues. Germline-derived CDR1 and CDR2 are SGDLS and YYNGEE. In DNA form, the CDR3 reads TGTGCCAGCAGCGGACAGGGGGCGCGAAAGGAGACCCAGTACTTC. Translated: CASSGQGARKETQYF.

The V gene is TRBV7-6, the J gene TRBJ2-5; 7 positions match TRBD2. The J segment lost 5 bases and the V segment lost 4 bases, leaving 7 bases of the junction unmatched. Germline V gene sequence: CDR1 SGHVS, CDR2 FNYEAQ. This CDR3 is built from 14 residues. Written as DNA, the CDR3 is TGTGCCAGCAGCTCGACTAGCCTAGGGGAGACCCAGTACTTC. This encodes CASSSTSLGETQYF.

This rearrangement joins TRBV5-5 to TRBJ1-2; a weak D match, TRBD1 (6 bases). V lost 0 bases to trimming and J lost 8 bases, with 8 bases between them. The CDR3 extends over 12 amino acids. Germline CDR1 and CDR2: SGHKS and YYEKEE (reference sequence). CDR3 nucleotides: TGTGCCAGCAGCTTGGACAGGGACGGCTACACCTTC. This gives the protein CASSLDRDGYTF.

The V gene is TRBV9, the J gene TRBJ1-3, with 9 bases identical to TRBD1. Per the germline V gene, CDR1 is SGDLS and CDR2 is YYNGEE. CDR3 length: 20 amino acids. J lost 0 bases, V lost 3 bases, and 16 bases had no gene match. The CDR3, as DNA: TGTGCCAGCAGCGCCCTTCCGGGACAGGGAGGATTCCGCTCTGGAAACACCATATATTTT. Protein product: CASSALPGQGGFRSGNTIYF.

This clone is a singleton in its sample. DNA of the CDR3: TGTGCCAGCAGCCCTACCACGGCTAACTATGGCTACACCTTC. Amino acid sequence: CASSPTTANYGYTF. J is TRBJ1-2 and V is TRBV3-1 (or the pseudogene TRBV3-2); D is unclear. The germline V gene has CDR1 LGHDT and CDR2 YNNKEL (reference sequence). This CDR3 comprises 14 residues. V lost 4 bases to trimming and J lost 0 bases, with 9 bases between them.

The CDR3: CASSGTAQGEQFF. CDR3 in DNA: TGTGCCAGCAGCGGGACAGCCCAGGGTGAGCAGTTCTTC. V usage is TRBV2 and J usage is TRBJ2-1; 7 bases match TRBD1. The CDR3 runs to 13 residues. Germline V gene lookup returns CDR1 SNHLY and CDR2 FYNNEI. V lost 6 bases to trimming and J lost 9 bases; unmatched junction nucleotides: 8. The variable domain in full, completed from reference TRBV2 and TRBJ2-1, reads EPEVTQTPSHQVTQMGQEVILRCVPISNHLYFYWYRQILGQKVEFLVSFYNNEISEKSEIFDDQFSVERPDGSNFTLKIRSTKLEDSAMYFCASSGTAQGEQFFGPGTRLTVL.

The chain joins TRBV30 to TRBJ1-1; 7 positions match TRBD1. Germline V lookup: CDR1 GTSNPN, CDR2 SVGIG (reference sequence). The CDR3 contains 12 residues. V trimming: 8 bases; J trimming: 7 bases; junction bases outside the gene matches: 10. CDR3 region: CARNRGGGEAFF. Here the CDR3 DNA reads TGTGCCAGAAATCGAGGGGGCGGTGAAGCTTTCTTT. Supplemented by reference TRBV30 and TRBJ1-1, the full variable domain reads SQTIHQWPATLVQPVGSPLSLECTVEGTSNPNLYWYRQAAGRGLQLLFYSVGIGQISSEVPQNLSASRPQDRQFILSSKKLLLSDSGFYLCARNRGGGEAFFGQGTRLTVV.

The V gene is TRBV7-6, the J gene TRBJ1-3; a weak D match, TRBD1 (5 bases). Germline CDR1 SGHVS, CDR2 FNYEAQ. Trimming shortened V by 2 bases and J by 0 bases, and 11 bases separated the two germline ends. CDR3 size: 16 residues. CDR3 protein: CASSLSTGTSGNTIYF. CDR3 DNA sequence: TGTGCCAGCAGCTTAAGTACAGGTACCTCTGGAAACACCATATATTTT. Based on the CDR3 plus reference TRBV7-6 and TRBJ1-3, the full variable domain is GAGVSQSPRYKVTKRGQDVALRCDPISGHVSLYWYRQALGQGPEFLTYFNYEAQQDKSGLPNDRFSAERPEGSISTLTIQRTEQRDSAMYRCASSLSTGTSGNTIYFGEGSWLTVV.

This chain uses TRBV2 with TRBJ1-1; TRBD1 matches 9 bases. Germline lookup yields CDR1 SNHLY and CDR2 FYNNEI. The V gene end was trimmed by 6 bases and the J gene end by 0 bases; junction bases not matched to a gene: 5. The CDR3 consists of 15 residues. CDR3 nucleotide sequence: TGTGCCAGCAGACAGGGACAGGGTGTGAACACTGAAGCTTTCTTT. Translating gives CASRQGQGVNTEAFF.

The rearrangement joins TRBV6-2 or TRBV6-3 to TRBJ1-2, with a weak D call TRBD1 (6 bases). CDR3 length: 12 amino acids. CDR1 and CDR2 from the germline V gene are MNHEY and SVGEGT. The ends were cut back, 4 bases at V and 4 bases at J, with 7 bases in the middle. In nucleotides, the CDR3 is TGTGCCAGCAGTTCGGACAGCTATGGCTACACCTTC. Its protein product is CASSSDSYGYTF.

The J gene is TRBJ2-7, the V gene TRBV7-2; 10 nucleotides align to TRBD1. Unmatched junction bases numbered 4, after V lost 8 bases and J lost 0 bases. Germline V gives CDR1 SGHTA, CDR2 FQGNSA. The CDR3 sequence is 14 residues long. DNA for the CDR3: TGTGCCAGCGGTCGGACAGGGGGCTCCTACGAGCAGTACTTC. Its protein product is CASGRTGGSYEQYF.

The V and J genes are TRBV5-5 and TRBJ1-1; no clear D gene. Trimming stripped 0 bases from V and 6 bases from J, with 12 bases between. The germline V gene has CDR1 SGHKS and CDR2 YYEKEE (reference sequence). This CDR3 comprises 14 residues. The CDR3 sequence is CASSLEPAVAEAFF. The DNA of the CDR3 is TGTGCCAGCAGCTTGGAACCCGCTGTAGCTGAAGCTTTCTTT.

CDR3 nucleotide sequence: TGTGCCAGCAGTCGGGACAGCCTAAACTACGAGCAGTACTTC. This encodes CASSRDSLNYEQYF. V and J are TRBV6-5 and TRBJ2-7, with 7 bases identical to TRBD1. J gave up 3 bases and V 5 bases, and 7 bases lay outside the gene matches. This CDR3 is built from 14 residues. Germline V gene data show CDR1 as MNHEY and CDR2 as SVGAGI.

The chain recombines TRBV18 with TRBJ1-6; TRBD1 aligns across 8 bases. The CDR3 sequence is 16 residues long. Unmatched junction bases numbered 9, after V lost 4 bases and J lost 7 bases. CDR1 and CDR2 from the germline V gene are KGHSH and LQKENI. The CDR3 region is CASSLPDRAGNSPLHF. The CDR3 bases are TGTGCCAGCTCACTTCCGGACAGGGCAGGAAATTCACCCCTCCACTTT.

The rearrangement uses TRBV18 and TRBJ2-6; D ambiguous. The V and J ends lost 5 bases and 1 base respectively, with 6 bases between them. CDR1 and CDR2 (germline): KGHSH, LQKENI. This CDR3 contains 14 residues. This CDR3 reads CASSEASGANVLTF. CDR3 coding DNA: TGTGCCAGCTCAGAAGCTTCTGGGGCCAACGTCCTGACTTTC.

This chain joins TRBV10-3 and TRBJ1-5; TRBD1 agrees at 9 bases. Germline V CDR1 and CDR2: ENHRY, SYGVKD. The V and J ends lost 5 bases and 4 bases, in that order; junction bases with no gene match: 6. There are 15 residues in the CDR3. For the CDR3, the DNA is TGTGCCATCAGTCCGACAGGGGGTGGAAATCAGCCCCAGCATTTT. The encoded protein is CAISPTGGGNQPQHF.

V is TRBV2 and J is TRBJ1-2; tentatively, D is TRBD1 (5 bases). This CDR3 is built from 14 residues. Trimming shortened V by 7 bases and J by 4 bases, and 16 bases separated the two germline ends. From germline, CDR1 is SNHLY and CDR2 FYNNEI. In DNA, the CDR3 is TGTGCCAGCAATTCAGGGATATTGAGCTATGGCTACACCTTC. Protein product: CASNSGILSYGYTF.

This clone is a singleton in its sample. The chain joins TRBV21-1 to TRBJ1-2. TRBV21-1 is a recognized pseudogene. The CDR3 covers 11 residues. The CDR3 DNA is TGTGCCAGTAAACATGGAGGGGACTACACCTTC. Translated: CASKHGGDYTF.

This rearrangement joins TRBV4-2 to TRBJ1-4; 8 positions match TRBD1. The V gene end was trimmed by 1 base and the J gene end by 3 bases; junction bases not matched to a gene: 7. The CDR3 spans 17 residues. Germline CDR1 is LGHNA and CDR2 is YNFKEQ. The CDR3 bases are TGTGCCAGCAGCCAAGGAGCCAGGGGGCTGGCTAATGAAAAACTGTTTTTT. This translates into CASSQGARGLANEKLFF.

The chain links TRBV7-4 to TRBJ2-7; 7 bases map to TRBD1. V was pared by 5 bases and J by 4 bases, with 2 bases of the junction left unmatched. The germline V gene encodes CDR1 SGHVT and CDR2 SQSDAQ. The CDR3 loop spans 12 amino acids. CDR3 sequence (DNA): TGTGCCAGCAGCCAGGGGGAGTACGAGCAGTACTTC. It specifies CASSQGEYEQYF.

This clone was recorded only once. The CDR3: CASNRAGGNEQFF. The CDR3 nucleotides read TGTGCCAGCAATCGGGCGGGGGGAAATGAGCAGTTCTTC. J is TRBJ2-1 and V is TRBV5-6; 8 bases fit TRBD2. The V gene's germline CDR1 is SGHDT and CDR2 YYEEEE. V shed 6 bases, J shed 7 bases, and the junction held 6 bases outside the gene matches. The CDR3 totals 13 residues.

The rearrangement joins TRBV30 to TRBJ1-5; D might be TRBD1 (5 bases). This CDR3 is built from 14 residues. The germline V and J ends were trimmed by 2 bases and 3 bases, with 11 bases remaining between them. Looked up from germline, CDR1 is GTSNPN and CDR2 is SVGIG (reference sequence). CDR3 sequence (DNA): TGTGCCTGGAGTCAGGGTACCCACAATCAGCCCCAGCATTTT. This encodes CAWSQGTHNQPQHF.